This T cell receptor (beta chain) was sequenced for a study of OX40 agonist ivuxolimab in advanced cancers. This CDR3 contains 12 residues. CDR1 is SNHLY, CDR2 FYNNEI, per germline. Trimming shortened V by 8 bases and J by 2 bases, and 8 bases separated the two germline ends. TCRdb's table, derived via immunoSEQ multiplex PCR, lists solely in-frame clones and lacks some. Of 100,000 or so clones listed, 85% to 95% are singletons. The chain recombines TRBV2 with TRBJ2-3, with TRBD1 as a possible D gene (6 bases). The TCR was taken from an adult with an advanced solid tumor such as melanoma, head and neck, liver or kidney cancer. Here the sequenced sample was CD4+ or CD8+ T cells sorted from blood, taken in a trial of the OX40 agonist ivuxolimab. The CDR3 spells CASGQSTDTQYF. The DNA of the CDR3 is TGTGCCAGCGGACAGTCCACAGATACGCAGTATTTT. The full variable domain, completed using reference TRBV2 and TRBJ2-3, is EPEVTQTPSHQVTQMGQEVILRCVPISNHLYFYWYRQILGQKVEFLVSFYNNEISEKSEIFDDQFSVERPDGSNFTLKIRSTKLEDSAMYFCASGQSTDTQYFGPGTRLTVL.